Listed below are T cell receptor beta chains from one sample, sequenced in a study of blood T cell repertoires in COVID-19. Only in-frame clones appear in the TCRdb table, and some are missing; sequencing was by immunoSEQ multiplex PCR. The sample lists about 310,000 clones; around 87% were seen once. The sequencing input was peripheral blood. These receptors all stem from a woman in her forties or fifties who had recovered from COVID-19. Each CDR3 is given with its conserved first and last residue. The order of the fields is V gene, clone size, D gene, J gene, CDR3 DNA, CDR3 protein. The D gene is left open where the match is weak. The size field is filled for only some rows; it gives once, few, many or a size class.

TRBV5-4	-	-	TRBJ1-2	TGTGCCAGCAGCCCGCGGGGGGATGGCTACACCTTC	CASSPRGDGYTF
TRBV7-2	-	-	TRBJ2-5	TGTGCCAGCAGCTTAGCAAGGGAGGAGACCCAGTACTTC	CASSLAREETQYF
TRBV20-1	-	-	TRBJ2-5	TGCAGTGCTACTAGCGAGGAGACCCAGTACTTC	CSATSEETQYF
TRBV9	-	TRBD2	TRBJ2-7	TGTGCCAGCAGCGCAGGACTAGCGGGGACCTACGAGCAGTACTTC	CASSAGLAGTYEQYF
TRBV29-1	-	TRBD2	TRBJ2-1	TGCAGCGTAGGGTCTGTTGGACTAGCGGGAGGGCCCGATCTCGTCAATGAGCAGTTCTTC	CSVGSVGLAGGPDLVNEQFF
TRBV7-8	-	-	TRBJ1-5	TGTGCCAGCAGCTTAAGGGCCAGGGAAGGCAATCAGCCCCAGCATTTT	CASSLRAREGNQPQHF
TRBV28	-	TRBD2	TRBJ2-7	TGTGCCAGCAGTCTTAGACCCCAAGTAGCGGGAGGGACCTACGAGCAGTACTTC	CASSLRPQVAGGTYEQYF
TRBV11-2	-	TRBD1	TRBJ2-7	TGTGCCAGCACCCTCGACAGGGCAATGGGCGAGCAGTACTTC	CASTLDRAMGEQYF
TRBV30	-	TRBD1	TRBJ2-7	TGTGCCTGGAGTGTACTTGACAGGGGGGGCGAGCAGTACTTC	CAWSVLDRGGEQYF
TRBV14	-	-	TRBJ2-2	TGTGCCAGCAGCCCCTTTAATACCGGGGAGCTGTTTTTT	CASSPFNTGELFF
TRBV28	-	TRBD1	TRBJ2-1	TGTGCCAGCAGTCCCGGGACAGGGTCCAATGAGCAGTTCTTC	CASSPGTGSNEQFF
TRBV5-1	-	TRBD2	TRBJ2-7	TGCGCCAGCAGCTGGGGACTAGCAGACTACGAGCAGTACTTC	CASSWGLADYEQYF
TRBV19	-	-	TRBJ1-4	TGTGCCAGTAGCCCAGGGCGGTTATGGGGTGAAAAACTGTTTTTT	CASSPGRLWGEKLFF
TRBV9	few	TRBD2	TRBJ2-1	TGTGCCAGCAGCGTAGTGGTAGCGGGAGATGAGCAGTTCTTC	CASSVVVAGDEQFF
TRBV30	-	-	TRBJ2-1	TGTGCCTGGAGTGTACTGACTAATGAGCAGTTCTTC	CAWSVLTNEQFF
TRBV7-2	-	TRBD2	TRBJ2-7	TGTGCCAGCAGCTTTAGCGGGGGGGCCTTAGGGGAGCAGTACTTC	CASSFSGGALGEQYF
TRBV11-3	-	-	TRBJ2-7	TGTGCCAGCAGCTTGAGGTTGCCGGGCGAGCAGTACTTC	CASSLRLPGEQYF
TRBV7-2	-	-	TRBJ1-1	TGTGCCAGCAGCTTAGTTCGGGTGAACACTGAAGCTTTCTTT	CASSLVRVNTEAFF
TRBV30	-	-	TRBJ2-3	TGTGCCTGGAGTGTAGGGGGCGGGATGGATACGCAGTATTTT	CAWSVGGGMDTQYF
TRBV28	-	TRBD1	TRBJ1-1	TGTGCCAGCAGTCGTACCAGGACAGGGAGCACTGAAGCTTTCTTT	CASSRTRTGSTEAFF
TRBV9	-	-	TRBJ2-7	TGTGCCAGCAGCGTAGGTGGGAGCTACGAGCAGTACTTC	CASSVGGSYEQYF
TRBV11-2	-	TRBD1	TRBJ2-2	TGTGCCAGCAGCCCCAGGGCAGGGGGCTACACCGGGGAGCTGTTTTTT	CASSPRAGGYTGELFF
TRBV3-1/TRBV3-2	-	-	TRBJ2-7	TGTGCCAGCAGCCGCTCACAGGGTCAGGGCTACGAGCAGTACTTC	CASSRSQGQGYEQYF
TRBV18	-	TRBD1	TRBJ1-1	TGTGCCAGCTCAACGACAGGGGAAACTGAAGCTTTCTTT	CASSTTGETEAFF
TRBV14	-	TRBD1	TRBJ1-5	TGTGCCAGCAGCCTCTCCGGGACAGCAAGACTCAATCAGCCCCAGCATTTT	CASSLSGTARLNQPQHF
TRBV19	-	TRBD1	TRBJ2-2	TGTGCCAGTAGTCCCCGGACAGGGAACACCGGGGAGCTGTTTTTT	CASSPRTGNTGELFF
TRBV6-1	-	-	TRBJ1-2	TGTGCCAGCAGTGAAGCGGGGCCAGCCCCCTATGGCTACACCTTC	CASSEAGPAPYGYTF
TRBV6-7	few	TRBD1	TRBJ1-6	TGTGCCAGCACCACCAGGGGACAGGGCCATTCACCCCTCCACTTT	CASTTRGQGHSPLHF
TRBV6-5	-	TRBD1	TRBJ1-2	TGTGCCAGCATCCCGGGACAGGGGAACTATGGCTACACCTTC	CASIPGQGNYGYTF
TRBV5-1	-	-	TRBJ2-7	TGCGCCAGCAGCTTGGAGGCCGGGGATTACGAGCAGTACTTC	CASSLEAGDYEQYF
TRBV9	-	TRBD2	TRBJ2-7	TGTGCCAGCAGCGTAGGCCTAGCGGGTAACTCCTACGAGCAGTACTTC	CASSVGLAGNSYEQYF
TRBV12-3/TRBV12-4	-	-	TRBJ2-3	TGTGCCAGCAGTTTACTCACCCGGGATACGCAGTATTTT	CASSLLTRDTQYF
TRBV10-3	-	-	TRBJ1-1	TGTGCCATCAGTAACCGAGAAGGCCGACTTATGAACACTGAAGCTTTCTTT	CAISNREGRLMNTEAFF
TRBV9	-	-	TRBJ1-4	TGTGCCAGCAACAGAGACAGTCGTAATGAAAAACTGTTTTTT	CASNRDSRNEKLFF
TRBV30	-	-	TRBJ2-5	TGTGCCTGGAGTAGTGTAGCAGAGACCCAGTACTTC	CAWSSVAETQYF
TRBV6-2/TRBV6-3	-	-	TRBJ2-2	TGTGCCAGCAGTTACATGGACACCTCGAACACCGGGGAGCTGTTTTTT	CASSYMDTSNTGELFF
TRBV6-5	-	-	TRBJ2-7	TGTGCCAGCAGTTACCTGTCATCCTACAGCTCCTACGAGCAGTACTTC	CASSYLSSYSSYEQYF
TRBV14	-	-	TRBJ1-3	TGTGCCAGCAGCCGCTTACAGGGATCGCCTGGAAACACCATATATTTT	CASSRLQGSPGNTIYF
TRBV7-3	-	-	TRBJ2-1	TGTGCCAGCAGCCCAAGAGGGAGCTCCTACAATGAGCAGTTCTTC	CASSPRGSSYNEQFF
TRBV7-9	few	-	TRBJ2-1	TGTGCCAGCAGCTTAGACAGTTACAATGAGCAGTTCTTC	CASSLDSYNEQFF
TRBV5-1	-	-	TRBJ2-5	TGCGCCAGCAGCTCGGCGACAGTCCGGGAGACCCAGTACTTC	CASSSATVRETQYF
TRBV9	-	TRBD1	TRBJ1-3	TGTGCCAGCAGTGCTCAGACAGGGACGGCGTCCTCTGGAAACACCATATATTTT	CASSAQTGTASSGNTIYF
TRBV9	-	-	TRBJ2-5	TGTGCCAGCAGCGTGCGTCAGCTCGGGGAGACCCAGTACTTC	CASSVRQLGETQYF
TRBV4-2	-	-	TRBJ2-3	TGTGCCAGCAGCCCAATGGGGGCGCAGGGCACAGATACGCAGTATTTT	CASSPMGAQGTDTQYF
TRBV18	-	-	TRBJ1-2	TGTGCCAGCTCACCACCGATTGGGAGGGTCTATGGCTACACCTTC	CASSPPIGRVYGYTF
TRBV3-1/TRBV3-2	-	TRBD1	TRBJ2-7	TGTGCCAGCAACCATGCCCCCAGGACAGGGGCCTACGAGCAGTACTTC	CASNHAPRTGAYEQYF
TRBV2	-	-	TRBJ1-3	TGTGCCAGCAGTGAACGCAGGGGAATCGGAAACACCATATATTTT	CASSERRGIGNTIYF
TRBV19	-	-	TRBJ2-2	TGTGCCAGTAGTAGGATGGGGGCTGGCACCGGGGAGCTGTTTTTT	CASSRMGAGTGELFF
TRBV11-2	-	TRBD2	TRBJ2-3	TGTGCCAGCAGCCAAGAAGCGGGAGCCACAGATACGCAGTATTTT	CASSQEAGATDTQYF
TRBV27	-	TRBD2	TRBJ2-1	TGTGCCAGCAGTTTATTAGGTCGAGCGGGAGGAAAGGATGAGCAGTTCTTC	CASSLLGRAGGKDEQFF
TRBV3-1/TRBV3-2	-	-	TRBJ2-2	TGTGCCAGCAGCCAAAGCGGGAACACCGGGGAGCTGTTTTTT	CASSQSGNTGELFF
TRBV20-1	-	TRBD1	TRBJ2-7	TGCAGTGCTAGTGCACAGGGGGCCTACGAGCAGTACTTC	CSASAQGAYEQYF
TRBV27	-	-	TRBJ2-2	TGTGCCAGCAGTTCCACATACACCGGGGAGCTGTTTTTT	CASSSTYTGELFF
TRBV6-2/TRBV6-3	few	TRBD1	TRBJ1-5	TGTGCCAGCAGTTACTCCGGATATCAGGCAGGGGGCTTTCAGCCCCAGCATTTT	CASSYSGYQAGGFQPQHF
TRBV19	-	-	TRBJ1-4	TGTGCCAGTAGTTCCCCATCCGGTTTTGGTGAAAAACTGTTTTTT	CASSSPSGFGEKLFF
TRBV4-1	-	-	TRBJ2-3	TGCGCCAGCAGCCAAGGAGGGCTTGGTGCAGATACGCAGTATTTT	CASSQGGLGADTQYF
TRBV28	-	TRBD1	TRBJ1-3	TGTGCCAGCAGCTTGTTAGTTGGCCACAGGGGAATAGCTGGAAACACCATATATTTT	CASSLLVGHRGIAGNTIYF
TRBV9	-	-	TRBJ1-4	TGTGCCAGCAGCGTAAGGACAGTCAAATGTAATGAAAAACTGTTTTTT	CASSVRTVKCNEKLFF